This T cell receptor (beta chain) comes out of a study of technical replicates of blood from several donors (dated by TCRdb to 2015 to 2018). V and J are truncated by 8 bases and 5 bases respectively, leaving an intervening sequence of 13 bases. CDR1 MNHNS and CDR2 SASEGT are derived from the germline V gene. The CDR3 holds 14 amino acids from the cysteine to the phenylalanine. CDR3 DNA only is kept here, 42 bases in frame from base 1. Library preparation was by the immunoSEQ multiplex PCR assay. TCRdb holds this immuneACCESS table with in-frame rearrangements only. Some clones are missing; in checked studies, unresolved V genes explain under half, and the rest has no known cause. Within this sample are 60,000 or so clones, with more than 75% of them counted one time only. The ten largest clones take up more than 4% of the sample. On this clone: The target of this receptor is not known. The input lacks base qualities; no much larger clone sits a single base away.

The chain links TRBV6-1 with TRBJ1-6; the D gene is perhaps TRBD1, on 5 matching bases. The TCR was taken from a human donor in good health. Some clones in this sample may be carry-over from other donors' samples. The source material was PBMCs. The nucleotides read TGTGCCAGCCGACAGTTGGAGAATAATTCACCCCTCCACTTT. It specifies CASRQLENNSPLHF.